This T cell receptor beta chain was retrieved from a study of cytomegalovirus exposure and HLA in healthy donors. Separate from the approximately 730-subject first cohort, the roughly 110-subject validation cohort was the one that the donors belonged to. Study-wide findings and caveats: The authors enumerated over 150 TCR beta chains as linked to cytomegalovirus. High sensitivity and specificity were reportedly achieved when the classifier diagnosed cytomegalovirus status. In vitro data verified a few CMV-associated chains as specific for CMV antigens.

The data were produced by immunoSEQ multiplex PCR, yet TCRdb's version contains in-frame clones alone and is incomplete. The top ten clones hold 3.2% of a sample with 78,000 or so clones, about 94% of them seen once. This CDR3 region has 16 residues. In germline, CDR1 is MNHNY, CDR2 SVGAGI (reference sequence). Trimming shortened V by 2 bases and J by 1 base, and 12 bases separated the two germline ends. With regard to this clone: What it recognizes is unknown.

The sequenced sample consisted of PBMCs. The sequence was collected from a young woman in good health and CMV-seropositive. This chain links TRBV6-6 with TRBJ1-3; D is perhaps TRBD1 (6 bases). The CDR3 DNA reads as TGTGCCAGCAGTTACCGCCGACAGGATTCTGGAAACACCATATATTTT. Translated, it gives CASSYRRQDSGNTIYF.